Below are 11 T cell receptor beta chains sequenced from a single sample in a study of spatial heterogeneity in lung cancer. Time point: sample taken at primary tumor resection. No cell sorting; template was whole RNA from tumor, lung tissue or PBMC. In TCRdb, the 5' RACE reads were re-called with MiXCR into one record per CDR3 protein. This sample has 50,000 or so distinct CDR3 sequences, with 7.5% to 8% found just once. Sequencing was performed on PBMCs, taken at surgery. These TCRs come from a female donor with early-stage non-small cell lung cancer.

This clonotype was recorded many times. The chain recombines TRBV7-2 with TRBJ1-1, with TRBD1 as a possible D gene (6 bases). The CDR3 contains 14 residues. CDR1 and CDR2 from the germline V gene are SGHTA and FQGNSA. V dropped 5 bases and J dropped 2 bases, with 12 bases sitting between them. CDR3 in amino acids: CASSKDRSNTEAFF. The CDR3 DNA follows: TGTGCCAGCAGCAAGGACAGATCAAACACTGAAGCTTTCTTT.

The CDR3 is CASSLPGTYEQYF. The CDR3 coding sequence is TGTGCCAGCAGTTTACCGGGAACCTACGAGCAGTACTTC. The chain employs TRBV28 and TRBJ2-7, with D possibly TRBD2 on 5 matching bases. Germline loops: CDR1 MDHEN, CDR2 SYDVKM. The V end was cut by 2 bases, the J end by 2 bases, with 7 bases between. The CDR3 has 13 residues.

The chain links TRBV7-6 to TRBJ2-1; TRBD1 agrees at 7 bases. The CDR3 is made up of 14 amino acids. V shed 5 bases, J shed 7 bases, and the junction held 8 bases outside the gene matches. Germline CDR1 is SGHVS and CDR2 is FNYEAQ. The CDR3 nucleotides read TGTGCCAGCAGCCCGTCGACAGGGCGGAATGAGCAGTTCTTC. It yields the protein CASSPSTGRNEQFF. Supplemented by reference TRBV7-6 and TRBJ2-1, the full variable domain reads GAGVSQSPRYKVTKRGQDVALRCDPISGHVSLYWYRQALGQGPEFLTYFNYEAQQDKSGLPNDRFSAERPEGSISTLTIQRTEQRDSAMYRCASSPSTGRNEQFFGPGTRLTVL.

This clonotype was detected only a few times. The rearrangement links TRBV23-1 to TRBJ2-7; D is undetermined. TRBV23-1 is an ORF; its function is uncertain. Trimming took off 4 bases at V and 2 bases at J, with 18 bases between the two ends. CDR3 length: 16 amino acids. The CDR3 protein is CASSRTRDPVPYEQYF. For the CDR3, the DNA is TGCGCCAGCAGTCGCACAAGAGACCCCGTCCCCTACGAGCAGTACTTC.

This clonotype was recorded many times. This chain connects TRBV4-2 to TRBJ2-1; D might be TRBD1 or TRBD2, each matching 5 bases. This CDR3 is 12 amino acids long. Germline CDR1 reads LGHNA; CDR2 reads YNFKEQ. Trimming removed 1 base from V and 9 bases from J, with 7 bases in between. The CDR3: CASSQGGSEQFF. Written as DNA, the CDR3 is TGTGCCAGCAGCCAAGGGGGGTCTGAGCAGTTCTTC.

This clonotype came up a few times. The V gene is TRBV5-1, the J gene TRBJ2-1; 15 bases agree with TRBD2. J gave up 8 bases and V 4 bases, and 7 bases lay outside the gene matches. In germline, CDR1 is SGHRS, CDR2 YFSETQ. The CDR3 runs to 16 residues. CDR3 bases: TGCGCCAGCAGCCCTCGGACTAGCGGGGGGGCCCATGAGCAGTTCTTC. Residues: CASSPRTSGGAHEQFF.

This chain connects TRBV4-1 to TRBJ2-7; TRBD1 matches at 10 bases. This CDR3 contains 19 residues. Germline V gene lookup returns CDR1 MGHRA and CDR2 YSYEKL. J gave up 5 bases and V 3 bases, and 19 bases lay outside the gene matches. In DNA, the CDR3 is TGCGCCAGCAGCCATTCCCCGGGACAGGGGCATTGGGGGTCAAACGAGCAGTACTTC. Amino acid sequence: CASSHSPGQGHWGSNEQYF.

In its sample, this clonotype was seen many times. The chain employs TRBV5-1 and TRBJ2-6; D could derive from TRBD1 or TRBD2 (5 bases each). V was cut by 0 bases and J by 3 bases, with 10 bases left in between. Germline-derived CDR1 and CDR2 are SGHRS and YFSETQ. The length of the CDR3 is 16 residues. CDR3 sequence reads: CASSLDEGSGANVLTF. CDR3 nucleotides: TGCGCCAGCAGCTTGGACGAGGGGAGTGGGGCCAACGTCCTGACTTTC.

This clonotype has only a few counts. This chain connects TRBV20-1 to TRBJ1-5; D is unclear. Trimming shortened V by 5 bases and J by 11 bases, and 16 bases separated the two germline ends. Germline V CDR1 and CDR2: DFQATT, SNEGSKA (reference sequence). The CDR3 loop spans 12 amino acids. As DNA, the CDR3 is TGCAGTGCTGCCCCCGGTCCCGGGGCCCAGCATTTT. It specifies CSAAPGPGAQHF.

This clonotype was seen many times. This chain's CDR3 is CASKGGGPYEQYF. The CDR3 nucleotides read TGTGCCAGCAAAGGGGGGGGACCCTACGAGCAGTACTTC. V usage is TRBV7-2 and J usage is TRBJ2-7; a possible D gene is TRBD2 (7 bases). The CDR3 has 13 amino acids. Germline assignment: CDR1 SGHTA and CDR2 FQGNSA. V was shortened by 7 bases and J by 2 bases, with 12 bases between the two germline ends.

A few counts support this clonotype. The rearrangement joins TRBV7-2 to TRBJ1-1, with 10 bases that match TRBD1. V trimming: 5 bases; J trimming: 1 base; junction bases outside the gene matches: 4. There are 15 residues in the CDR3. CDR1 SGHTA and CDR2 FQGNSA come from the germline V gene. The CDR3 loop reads CASSRGTGANTEAFF. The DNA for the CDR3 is TGTGCCAGCAGCCGAGGGACAGGGGCGAACACTGAAGCTTTCTTT.